This T cell receptor (beta chain) was identified in a study of blood T cell repertoires in COVID-19. Study details: The study drew acute and convalescent COVID-19 samples from the United States, Italy and Spain.

Only in-frame clones appear in the TCRdb table, and some are missing; sequencing was by immunoSEQ multiplex PCR. The sample contains more than 100,000 clones, 80% to 90% of which appear only once. Sequenced: peripheral blood. The origin of this receptor is a woman in her fifties or sixties with acute or convalescent COVID-19.

Written as DNA, the CDR3 is TGTGCCAGCCGAAGGACGGGAAACACCGGGGAGCTGTTTTTT. Translated: CASRRTGNTGELFF. The V gene is TRBV25-1, the J gene TRBJ2-2; weak D call: TRBD2 (5 bases). V was pared by 8 bases and J by 2 bases, with 12 bases between. Germline loops: CDR1 MGHDK, CDR2 SYGVNS. This CDR3 spans 14 amino acids. Full variable domain (missing parts from reference TRBV25-1 and TRBJ2-2): EADIYQTPRYLVIGTGKKITLECSQTMGHDKMYWYQQDPGMELHLIHYSYGVNSTEKGDLSSESTVSRIRTEHFPLTLESARPSHTSQYLCASRRTGNTGELFFGEGSRLTVL.